A single sample is the source of the 20 T cell receptor beta chains below, sequenced in a study of identical twins. A single record per CDR3 protein comes from TCRdb applying MiXCR to the 5' RACE reads. The sample consists of fewer than 250,000 distinct CDR3 sequences, 7% to 8.5% of them appearing once. In addition, the sample was reused for a study of yellow fever vaccine responses in identical twins.

Sequenced sample: CD8+ T cells sorted from blood. These receptors came from a woman aged 18-29 years in good health.

The V call is TRBV10-1, the J call TRBJ2-7, with 9 bases that match TRBD1. This CDR3 is 14 amino acids long. In germline, CDR1 is WNHNN, CDR2 SYGVQD (reference sequence). V trimming: 3 bases; J trimming: 5 bases; junction bases outside the gene matches: 5. The CDR3 DNA is TGCGCCAGCAGTGATGGAGGGGACAGGGACGAGCAGTACTTC. Translated: CASSDGGDRDEQYF.

This clonotype was counted ten times or more. This chain links TRBV10-3 with TRBJ2-1; tentatively, D is TRBD2 (7 bases). The CDR3 is 18 residues long. Germline lookup yields CDR1 ENHRY and CDR2 SYGVKD. The V end lost 4 bases, the J end lost 7 bases, and 26 bases lay between the germline ends. The CDR3 loop is CAISGGGAASPDINEQFF. CDR3 sequence (DNA): TGTGCCATCAGTGGGGGGGGGGCCGCGAGCCCCGATATTAATGAGCAGTTCTTC.

Only a few counts were recorded for this clonotype. The chain employs TRBV11-2 and TRBJ2-7; the match to TRBD2 covers 8 bases. CDR3 size: 14 residues. V trimming: 5 bases; J trimming: 3 bases; junction bases outside the gene matches: 6. Germline V gene sequence: CDR1 SGHAT, CDR2 FQNNGV. The CDR3 here is CASSPAGVSYEQYV. The CDR3 nucleotides read TGTGCCAGCAGCCCAGCGGGGGTTAGCTACGAGCAGTACGTC.

This sequence joins TRBV7-3 and TRBJ2-1; D is unresolved. V was pared by 0 bases and J by 10 bases, with 13 bases between. Germline values: CDR1 SGHTA, CDR2 FQGTGA. The CDR3 spans 14 residues. CDR3: CASSLTAGLEEQFF. The CDR3 region has the DNA TGTGCCAGCAGCTTAACCGCAGGATTGGAAGAGCAGTTCTTC.

This clonotype was seen at least ten times. This chain links TRBV4-1 with TRBJ1-1; D is unclear. The CDR3 runs to 14 residues. Germline-derived CDR1 and CDR2 are MGHRA and YSYEKL. Trimming stripped 2 bases from V and 1 base from J, with 8 bases between. The CDR3 sequence: CASSQRWGNTEAFF. DNA for the CDR3: TGCGCCAGCAGCCAACGTTGGGGGAACACTGAAGCTTTCTTT.

This clonotype showed up just a few times. V is TRBV12-3 or TRBV12-4 and J is TRBJ1-3; D not certain. This CDR3 has 16 residues. V was pared by 6 bases and J by 0 bases, with 15 bases between. The CDR3: CASSLPDGASGNTIYF. For the CDR3, the DNA is TGTGCCAGCAGCTTACCGGACGGTGCCTCTGGAAACACCATATATTTT.

This clonotype was seen only a few times. The V gene is TRBV29-1, the J gene TRBJ2-4, with D perhaps matching TRBD2 (7 bases). The CDR3 spans 15 residues. Germline V gene sequence: CDR1 SQVTM, CDR2 ANQGSEA. Trimming took off 3 bases at V and 6 bases at J, with 18 bases between the two ends. The CDR3 reads CSVDSKGGDPNIQYF. CDR3 in DNA: TGCAGCGTTGACTCTAAGGGGGGGGATCCAAACATTCAGTACTTC.

The rearrangement links TRBV18 to TRBJ2-7; D is perhaps TRBD1 (5 bases). Trimming shortened V by 3 bases and J by 2 bases, and 8 bases separated the two germline ends. The CDR3 length is 13 residues. Germline V gene sequence: CDR1 KGHSH, CDR2 LQKENI. Here the CDR3 reads CASSPGATYEQYV. In DNA, the CDR3 is TGTGCCAGCTCACCTGGGGCCACCTACGAGCAGTACGTC.

This clonotype was counted a few times. V and J are TRBV4-1 and TRBJ2-7, with unresolved D. CDR3 size: 15 residues. V was pared by 2 bases and J by 3 bases, with 14 bases between. Germline-derived CDR1 and CDR2 are MGHRA and YSYEKL. The CDR3 sequence is CASSQTRTVNYEQYF. The CDR3 coding sequence is TGCGCCAGCAGCCAAACCCGGACGGTCAACTACGAGCAGTACTTC.

The V call is TRBV12-3 or TRBV12-4, the J call TRBJ1-1, with 7 bases fitting TRBD1. J lost 3 bases, V lost 5 bases, and 12 bases had no gene match. This CDR3 is 16 amino acids long. CDR3 sequence: CASSRGRTGLDTEAFF. The CDR3 DNA is TGTGCCAGCAGTCGCGGGAGGACAGGATTGGACACTGAAGCTTTCTTT.

This clonotype was seen repeatedly, ten times or more. The chain has TRBV2 and TRBJ2-7; 7 bases are shared with TRBD1. The CDR3 covers 15 residues. Looked up from germline, CDR1 is SNHLY and CDR2 is FYNNEI. V lost 1 base to trimming and J lost 1 base; unmatched junction nucleotides: 4. In DNA form, the CDR3 reads TGTGCCAGCAGTGAAGACAGGGGAGTTTCCTACGAGCAGTACTTC. Residues: CASSEDRGVSYEQYF.

This clonotype was counted many times. The chain is built from TRBV6-1 and TRBJ1-1; TRBD1 aligns across 7 bases. V gave up 7 bases and J gave up 1 base; unmatched junction bases: 3. The CDR3 length is 13 residues. CDR1 is MNHNS and CDR2 is SASEGT in the germline V gene. CDR3 sequence reads: CASTQGENTEAFF. The CDR3 bases are TGTGCCAGCACTCAGGGGGAGAACACTGAAGCTTTCTTT.

This clonotype was recorded at least ten times. V and J are TRBV4-1 and TRBJ2-7, with 8 positions matching TRBD1. The CDR3 runs 15 residues. V was clipped by 0 bases and J by 2 bases; unmatched bases: 3. Germline CDR1 reads MGHRA; CDR2 reads YSYEKL. The CDR3, as DNA: TGCGCCAGCAGCCAAGATAACAGGGGGACCTACGAGCAGTACTTC. Encoded protein: CASSQDNRGTYEQYF.

This clonotype was observed at least ten times. V gene TRBV29-1 combines with J gene TRBJ2-1; D is undetermined. The germline V and J ends were trimmed by 0 bases and 4 bases, with 4 bases remaining between them. The CDR3 sequence is 12 residues long. The germline V gene encodes CDR1 SQVTM and CDR2 ANQGSEA. The CDR3 bases are TGCAGCGTTGAAGACCGATACAATGAGCAGTTCTTC. Encoded protein: CSVEDRYNEQFF.

This clonotype occurred many times. The rearrangement links TRBV9 to TRBJ1-1, with 10 bases matching TRBD1. The germline CDR1 and CDR2 sequences are SGDLS and YYNGEE. V lost 0 bases and J lost 0; bases outside the gene matches: 8. The CDR3 contains 18 residues. As DNA, the CDR3 is TGTGCCAGCAGCGTAGAGGGGACAGGGGTGGTATTGAACACTGAAGCTTTCTTT. The encoded protein is CASSVEGTGVVLNTEAFF. The full variable domain, rest sourced from reference TRBV9 and TRBJ1-1, is DSGVTQTPKHLITATGQRVTLRCSPRSGDLSVYWYQQSLDQGLQFLIQYYNGEERAKGNILERFSAQQFPDLHSELNLSSLELGDSALYFCASSVEGTGVVLNTEAFFGQGTRLTVV.

This clonotype showed up just a few times. This chain joins TRBV27 and TRBJ2-7; TRBD2 agrees at 13 bases. V shed 6 bases, J shed 7 bases, and the junction held 6 bases outside the gene matches. CDR3 length equals 14 residues. Per the germline V gene, CDR1 is MNHEY and CDR2 is SMNVEV (reference sequence). CDR3 sequence reads: CASRVPGLAGEQYF. The CDR3 DNA is TGTGCCAGCAGAGTCCCGGGACTAGCGGGAGAGCAGTACTTC.

The rearrangement links TRBV6-1 to TRBJ1-5; D not resolved. The CDR3 has 13 amino acids. Between the trimmed V and J ends, which lost 6 bases and 0 bases, there was a span of 6 bases. Germline CDR1 is MNHNS and CDR2 is SASEGT. The CDR3 DNA follows: TGTGCCAGCAGGAGGGATAGCAATCAGCCCCAGCATTTT. This gives the protein CASRRDSNQPQHF.

In its sample, this clonotype was seen many times. The rearrangement uses TRBV12-3 or TRBV12-4 and TRBJ2-1; 9 bases align to TRBD1. J lost 8 bases, V lost 5 bases, and 10 bases had no gene match. This CDR3 is built from 15 residues. The CDR3 DNA reads as TGTGCCAGCAGTCCTAGACAGGGGGGCTCGGATGAGCAGTTCTTC. Its protein is CASSPRQGGSDEQFF.

The V call is TRBV9, the J call TRBJ2-2; D is unresolved. Germline lookup yields CDR1 SGDLS and CDR2 YYNGEE. V lost 6 bases to trimming and J lost 4 bases, with 13 bases between them. The CDR3 is made up of 14 amino acids. CDR3 residues: CASNERPGTGELFF. In nucleotides, the CDR3 is TGTGCCAGCAACGAGCGCCCGGGCACCGGGGAGCTGTTTTTT.

This clonotype was detected many times. CDR3 loop: CASSPGTGSSPFATNEKLFF. The CDR3 DNA reads TGTGCCAGCAGTCCGGGGACAGGGTCGTCCCCGTTTGCAACTAATGAAAAACTGTTTTTT. V gene TRBV27 combines with J gene TRBJ1-4; 9 bases are shared with TRBD1. V lost 5 bases and J lost 0; bases outside the gene matches: 16. Germline-derived CDR1 and CDR2 are MNHEY and SMNVEV (reference sequence). The CDR3 loop spans 20 amino acids.